This T cell receptor beta chain derives from a study of Ad26.COV2.S vaccination and SARS-CoV-2 variants. The study's findings and limits: Spike-specific responses of CD8+ and CD4+ T cells were reported to display substantial breadth after vaccination.

The repertoire was sequenced with immunoSEQ multiplex PCR; TCRdb's copy has only in-frame clones and lacks some. The sample shows about 410,000 clones, around nine tenths of them seen only once. J was trimmed by 3 bases and V by 10 bases; bases with no gene match: 4. Germline CDR1 KGHDR, CDR2 SFDVKD. The CDR3 has 12 amino acids. About this clone itself: As yet, its antigen is unknown.

As to treatment: some 20 received Ad26.COV2.S at low or high dose, single or two shots; 5 received placebo; per-sample allocation not given. The samples date from day 63 after the first vaccine or placebo injection. Boston supplied an adult donor aged 18-55 years. It was Wuhan-strain SARS-CoV-2 spike that the Ad26 vaccine vector expressed. The receptor was derived from a person between 18 and 60 years old who received the Ad26.COV2.S COVID-19 vaccine or a placebo. The genes are TRBV24-1 and TRBJ2-5, with TRBD1 matching over 7 bases. Specimen: peripheral blood, collected in a trial of Ad26.COV2.S vaccine versus placebo. In DNA form, the CDR3 reads TGTGCCACAAAAGGACAGGAAGAGACCCAGTACTTC. Translating gives CATKGQEETQYF.